This T cell receptor beta chain came from a study of blood T cell repertoires in COVID-19. Whole-study context: COVID-19 samples collected from the United States, Italy and Spain covered acute and convalescent phases. PBMCs, B-cell-depleted T cells, or T cells provided the cDNA or gDNA that made up the material.

Methods used by the authors: Amplification of reference gene primers was used by the study to estimate nucleated cell counts. The repertoire was sequenced with immunoSEQ multiplex PCR; TCRdb's copy has only in-frame clones and lacks some. That table supplies the V and J calls and clone size; D and trimming were determined from the DNA. The data contain 70,000 to 80,000 clones, approximately 89% of them singletons. The sequencing sample was made of peripheral blood. The source of this sequence is a woman aged 55-70 years with acute or convalescent COVID-19.

As DNA, the CDR3 is TGTGCCAGCAACCCGGACAGAGAGAATGAAAAACTGTTTTTT. Translated: CASNPDRENEKLFF. V is TRBV6-2 or TRBV6-3 and J is TRBJ1-4; weak D call: TRBD1 (6 bases). This CDR3 region has 14 residues. The germline V gene encodes CDR1 MNHEY and CDR2 SVGEGT. Between the trimmed V and J ends, which lost 7 bases and 5 bases, there was a span of 14 bases.